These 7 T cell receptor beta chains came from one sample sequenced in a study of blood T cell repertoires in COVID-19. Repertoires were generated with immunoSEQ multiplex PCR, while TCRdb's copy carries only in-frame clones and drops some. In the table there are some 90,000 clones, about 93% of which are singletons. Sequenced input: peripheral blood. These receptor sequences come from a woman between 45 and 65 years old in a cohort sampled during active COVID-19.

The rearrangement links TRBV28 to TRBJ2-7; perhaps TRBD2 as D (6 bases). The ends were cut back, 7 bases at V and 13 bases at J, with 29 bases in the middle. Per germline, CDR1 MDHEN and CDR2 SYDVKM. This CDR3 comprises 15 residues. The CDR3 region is CASKGPMGGKTPFYF. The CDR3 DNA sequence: TGTGCCAGCAAAGGTCCCATGGGGGGAAAGACTCCATTTTACTTC.

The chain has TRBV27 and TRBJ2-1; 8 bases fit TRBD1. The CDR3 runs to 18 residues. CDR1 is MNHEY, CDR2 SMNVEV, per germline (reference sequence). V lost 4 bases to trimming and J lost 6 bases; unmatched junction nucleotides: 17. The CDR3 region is CASSSGKQGVRPRNEQFF. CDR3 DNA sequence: TGTGCCAGCAGTTCCGGGAAACAGGGGGTCAGGCCTCGCAATGAGCAGTTCTTC.

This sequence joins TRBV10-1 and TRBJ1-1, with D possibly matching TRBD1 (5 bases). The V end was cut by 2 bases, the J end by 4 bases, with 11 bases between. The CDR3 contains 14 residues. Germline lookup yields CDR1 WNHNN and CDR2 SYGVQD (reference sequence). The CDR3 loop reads CASSEGPRGTEAFF. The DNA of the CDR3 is TGCGCCAGCAGTGAGGGACCAAGGGGCACTGAAGCTTTCTTT.

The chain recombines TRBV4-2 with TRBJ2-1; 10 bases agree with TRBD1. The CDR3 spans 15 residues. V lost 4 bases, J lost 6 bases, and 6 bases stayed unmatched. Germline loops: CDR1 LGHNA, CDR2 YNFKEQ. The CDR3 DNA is TGTGCCAGCAGCCCTGGACAGGGGGATCCCAATGAGCAGTTCTTC. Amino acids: CASSPGQGDPNEQFF.

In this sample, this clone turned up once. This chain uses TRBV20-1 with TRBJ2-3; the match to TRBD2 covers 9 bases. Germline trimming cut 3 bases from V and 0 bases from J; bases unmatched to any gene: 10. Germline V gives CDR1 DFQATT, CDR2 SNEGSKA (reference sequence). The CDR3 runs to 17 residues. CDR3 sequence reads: CSASEPLAGRSTDTQYF. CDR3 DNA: TGCAGTGCTAGTGAACCCCTAGCGGGGAGAAGCACAGATACGCAGTATTTT.

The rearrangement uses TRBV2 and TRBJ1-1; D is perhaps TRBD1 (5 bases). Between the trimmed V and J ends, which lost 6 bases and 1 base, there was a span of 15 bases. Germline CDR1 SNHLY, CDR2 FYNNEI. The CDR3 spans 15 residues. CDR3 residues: CASSLDRQPNTEAFF. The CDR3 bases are TGTGCCAGCAGCCTCGATCGACAGCCGAACACTGAAGCTTTCTTT.

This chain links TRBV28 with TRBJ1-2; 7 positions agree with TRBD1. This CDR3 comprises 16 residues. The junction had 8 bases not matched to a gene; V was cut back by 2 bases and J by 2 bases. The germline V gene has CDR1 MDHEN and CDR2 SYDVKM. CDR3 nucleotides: TGTGCCAGCAGTTTACAGGGCCTGACAGGGAACTATGGCTACACCTTC. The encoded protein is CASSLQGLTGNYGYTF.